This record covers a single T cell receptor (beta chain). The specificity of this receptor is unknown. No quality values exist for individual bases; no much larger clone is one base distant. To sequence the TCRbeta CDR3 region, genomic DNA was isolated from the sorted cells. The immunoSEQ Assay was used for sequencing of TCRbeta CDR3 regions. The clones in this table, taken by TCRdb from immuneACCESS, are in-frame only. Not every clone is retained; where verified, under half of the shortfall comes from an unresolved V gene, and the cause of the rest is unknown. The sample table lists 70,000 to 90,000 clones, 91% of them with a count of one. Jointly, the top ten make up 8.4% of the sample. The record originates from a study of OX40 agonist ivuxolimab in advanced cancers. Some background on the complete study: Ivuxolimab was an agonistic, fully human IgG2 monoclonal antibody directed against OX40 (CD134), a costimulatory receptor. Intravenous ivuxolimab was administered to patients every 2 weeks at six dose levels: 0.01, 0.1, 0.3, 1.5, 3 and 10 mg/kg. Among the roughly 54 dose-escalation patients, around 19 had hepatocellular carcinoma, approximately 15 melanoma, 9 renal cell carcinoma and 9 head and neck cancer. The dose-escalation cohort was about 83% male with a mean age of around 64 years, ranging from roughly 20 to 80. Patients were allowed to have had prior anti-PD-1, anti-PD-L1 or anti-CTLA-4 therapy, and more than 30% of the dose-escalation patients had previously received checkpoint inhibitors. Partial responses occurred in three dose-escalation patients, of whom one had hepatocellular carcinoma and two had cutaneous melanoma. Peripheral TCRbeta sequencing was intended to test whether TCR sequence diversity was altered and clonal T-cell expansion was caused by ivuxolimab. The monotherapy dose-escalation portion (N of about 50 patients) of the phase I ivuxolimab trial is reported in the paper.

The CDR3 has 16 amino acids, counting the end cysteine and phenylalanine. CDR3 DNA only is kept here, 48 bases in frame from base 1. The V end gives up 0 bases and the J end 4 bases, leaving 6 bases in the junction not matched to a gene. CDR1 SGHRS and CDR2 YFSETQ are derived from the germline V gene. The full study reports these points: Clonal expansion of both CD4+ and CD8+ blood T cells was observed from baseline to week 6 at doses 0.1 to 3.0 mg/kg. On average, CD8+ T cells showed more expanded clones than CD4+ T cells after ivuxolimab. The antigen specificity of the clonally expanded peripheral T cells was not determined. In the 0.1-3.0 mg/kg groups, partial responders had among the lowest normalized peripheral clonal expansion, particularly in CD8+ T cells. Low levels of normalized T-cell clonal expansion were also shown by some nonresponding patients.

The trial excluded patients who had a history of autoimmune disease or who were on systemic immunosuppression. Peripheral blood for TCR sequencing was collected from all dose cohorts at baseline, on cycle 4 day 1, and on cycle 7 day 1. Samples came from an open-label, multicenter, first-in-human phase I dose-escalation trial of ivuxolimab. The trial enrolled adults with locally advanced or metastatic head and neck squamous cell, hepatocellular, melanoma or renal cell carcinoma. CD4+ and CD8+ T cells were sorted separately from peripheral blood before TCR sequencing. The sequencing here drew on CD4+ or CD8+ T cells sorted from blood, taken in a trial of the OX40 agonist ivuxolimab. This sequence originates from an adult with an advanced solid tumor such as melanoma, head and neck, liver or kidney cancer. The rearrangement joined TRBV5-1 to TRBJ2-3, and 9 junctional nucleotides match TRBD2. The CDR3 sequence is CASSLGAGGPPDTQYF. The sequence in DNA is TGCGCCAGCAGCTTGGGCGCGGGGGGGCCCCCAGATACGCAGTATTTT.